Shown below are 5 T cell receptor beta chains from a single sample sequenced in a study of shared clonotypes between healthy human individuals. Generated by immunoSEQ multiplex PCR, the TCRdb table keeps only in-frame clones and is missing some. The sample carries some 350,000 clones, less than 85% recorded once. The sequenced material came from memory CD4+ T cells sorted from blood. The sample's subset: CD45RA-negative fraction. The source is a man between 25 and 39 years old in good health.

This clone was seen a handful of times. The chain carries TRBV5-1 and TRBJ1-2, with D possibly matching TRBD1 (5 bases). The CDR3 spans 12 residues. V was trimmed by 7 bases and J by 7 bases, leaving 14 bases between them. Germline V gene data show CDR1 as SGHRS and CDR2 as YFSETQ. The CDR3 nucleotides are TGCGCCAGCCTTAGGGACCTGGGTGGCTACACCTTC. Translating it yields CASLRDLGGYTF. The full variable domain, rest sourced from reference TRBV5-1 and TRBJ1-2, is KAGVTQTPRYLIKTRGQQVTLSCSPISGHRSVSWYQQTPGQGLQFLFEYFSETQRNKGNFPGRFSGRQFSNSRSEMNVSTLELGDSALYLCASLRDLGGYTFGSGTRLTVV.

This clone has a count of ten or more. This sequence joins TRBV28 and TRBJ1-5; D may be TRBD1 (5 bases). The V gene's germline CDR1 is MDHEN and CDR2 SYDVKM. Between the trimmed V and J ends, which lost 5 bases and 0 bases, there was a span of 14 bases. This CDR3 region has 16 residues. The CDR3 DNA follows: TGTGCCAGCAGTCTAAGACAGTCTTATAGCAATCAGCCCCAGCATTTT. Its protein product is CASSLRQSYSNQPQHF.

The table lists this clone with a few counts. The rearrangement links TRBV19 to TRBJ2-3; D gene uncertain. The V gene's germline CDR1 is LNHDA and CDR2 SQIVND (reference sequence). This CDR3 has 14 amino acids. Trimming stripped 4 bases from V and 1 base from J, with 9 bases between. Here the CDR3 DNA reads TGTGCCAGTAGTACGTCGCTTGGCACAGATACGCAGTATTTT. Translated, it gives CASSTSLGTDTQYF.

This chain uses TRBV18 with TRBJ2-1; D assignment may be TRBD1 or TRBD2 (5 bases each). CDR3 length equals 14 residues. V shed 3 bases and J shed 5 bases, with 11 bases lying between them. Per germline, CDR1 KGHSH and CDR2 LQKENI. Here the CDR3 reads CASSPFRDHNEQFF. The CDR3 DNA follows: TGTGCCAGCTCACCTTTCCGGGACCACAATGAGCAGTTCTTC.

For the CDR3, the DNA is TGCGCCAGCAGCCCCCGACAGGGATTCACCGGGGAGCTGTTTTTT. Protein sequence: CASSPRQGFTGELFF. The chain couples TRBV4-3 to TRBJ2-2, with TRBD1 identical over 7 bases. Trimming cost V 4 bases and J 4 bases; bases outside gene matches: 6. The germline CDR1 and CDR2 sequences are LGHNA and YSLEER. The CDR3 loop spans 15 amino acids.